The next 4 T cell receptor beta chains were all read from a single sample in a study of Ad26.COV2.S vaccination and SARS-CoV-2 variants. The data were produced by immunoSEQ multiplex PCR, yet TCRdb's version contains in-frame clones alone and is incomplete. This table has about 400,000 clones, around nine tenths appearing once. Specified treatment: 15 to 20 received Ad26.COV2.S at low or high dose, single or two shots; 5 received placebo; per-sample allocation not given. Sampling happened 63 days after the first vaccine or placebo injection. Sequencing was performed on peripheral blood, taken in a trial of Ad26.COV2.S vaccine versus placebo. These receptors were collected from a person aged 18-60 years who received the Ad26.COV2.S COVID-19 vaccine or a placebo.

The rearrangement links TRBV29-1 to TRBJ2-1, with 9 bases lining up with TRBD2. Looked up from germline, CDR1 is SQVTM and CDR2 is ANQGSEA. Trimming cost V 4 bases and J 10 bases; bases outside gene matches: 14. The CDR3 is made up of 15 amino acids. Written as DNA, the CDR3 is TGCAGCGTTGTTCCTAGCGGGAAGAGGGGAAGCGAGCAGTTCTTC. Protein product: CSVVPSGKRGSEQFF.

The rearrangement links TRBV7-2 to TRBJ2-7; D remains ambiguous. V was trimmed by 2 bases and J by 3 bases, leaving 11 bases between them. CDR1 and CDR2 from the germline V gene are SGHTA and FQGNSA. CDR3 length equals 14 residues. CDR3 loop: CASSLKDRDYEQYF. The CDR3 DNA reads as TGTGCCAGCAGCTTAAAGGACCGAGACTACGAGCAGTACTTC. The variable domain in full, completed from reference TRBV7-2 and TRBJ2-7, reads GAGVSQSPSNKVTEKGKDVELRCDPISGHTALYWYRQSLGQGLEFLIYFQGNSAPDKSGLPSDRFSAERTGGSVSTLTIQRTQQEDSAVYLCASSLKDRDYEQYFGPGTRLTVT.

The genes are TRBV5-6 and TRBJ2-7; unclear D gene. Germline CDR1 is SGHDT and CDR2 is YYEEEE. The V gene lost 1 base and the J gene lost 2 bases, with 10 bases spanning the gap. This CDR3 has 14 residues. In nucleotides, the CDR3 is TGTGCCAGCAGCTTGAGACTCCCCCCCTACGAGCAGTACTTC. It yields the protein CASSLRLPPYEQYF.

This chain joins TRBV6-4 and TRBJ2-1; 7 positions match TRBD2. From germline, CDR1 is MRHNA and CDR2 SNTAGT. This CDR3 spans 15 amino acids. The V and J ends lost 0 bases and 5 bases, in that order; junction bases with no gene match: 4. Here the CDR3 reads CASSDSGGPHNEQFF. The CDR3 DNA is TGTGCCAGCAGTGACTCGGGAGGGCCGCACAATGAGCAGTTCTTC.